This T cell receptor (beta chain) derives from a study of CD8 T cells in Susac syndrome. RNA was extracted with the RNeasy kit, and a quantity of roughly 0.45 to 1 ug was reverse transcribed using random hexamers. In TCRdb, the immunoSEQ multiplex PCR reads were re-called with MiXCR into one record per CDR3 protein. The sample has 200,000 or so distinct CDR3 sequences; nearly 97% are singletons. From germline, CDR1 is MNHEY and CDR2 SVGAGI. CDR3 length: 15 amino acids. V gave up 8 bases and J gave up 4 bases; unmatched junction bases: 8. The chain is built from TRBV6-5 and TRBJ2-3; 11 bases are shared with TRBD2. The TCR sequence derives from a human donor with multiple sclerosis. Sequenced material: CD4+ T cells from PBMCs. The DNA of the CDR3 is TGTGCCAGCCGGATAGCGGGGGGGATCGCAGATACGCAGTATTTT. Encoded protein: CASRIAGGIADTQYF.